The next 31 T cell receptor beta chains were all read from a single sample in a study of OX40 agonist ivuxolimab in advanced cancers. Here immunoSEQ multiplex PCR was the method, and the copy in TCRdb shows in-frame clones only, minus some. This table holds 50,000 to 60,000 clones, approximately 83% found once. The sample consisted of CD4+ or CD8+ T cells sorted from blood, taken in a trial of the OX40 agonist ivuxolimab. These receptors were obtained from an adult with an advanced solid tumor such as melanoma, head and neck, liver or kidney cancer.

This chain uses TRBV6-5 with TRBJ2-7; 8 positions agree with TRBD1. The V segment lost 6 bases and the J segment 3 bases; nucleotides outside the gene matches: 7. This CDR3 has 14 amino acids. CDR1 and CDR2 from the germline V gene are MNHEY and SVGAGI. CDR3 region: CASRPPGQGYEQYF. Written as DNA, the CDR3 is TGTGCCAGCAGACCCCCTGGACAGGGCTACGAGCAGTACTTC.

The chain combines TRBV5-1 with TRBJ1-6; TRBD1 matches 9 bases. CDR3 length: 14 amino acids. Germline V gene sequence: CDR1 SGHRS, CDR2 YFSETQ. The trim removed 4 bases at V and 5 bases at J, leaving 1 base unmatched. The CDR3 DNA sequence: TGCGCCAGCAGCCGGGACAGGGATAATTCACCCCTCCACTTT. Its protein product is CASSRDRDNSPLHF.

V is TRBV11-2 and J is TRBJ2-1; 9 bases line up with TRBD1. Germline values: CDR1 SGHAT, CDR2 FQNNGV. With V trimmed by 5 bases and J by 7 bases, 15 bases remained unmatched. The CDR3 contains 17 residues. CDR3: CASSPGQGPPAMNEQFF. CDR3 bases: TGTGCCAGCAGCCCGGGACAGGGACCTCCGGCTATGAATGAGCAGTTCTTC.

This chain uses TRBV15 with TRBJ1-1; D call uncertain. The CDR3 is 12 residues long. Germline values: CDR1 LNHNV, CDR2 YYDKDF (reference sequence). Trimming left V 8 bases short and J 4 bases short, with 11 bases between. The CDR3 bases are TGTGCCACCTCGGCTGGGCTCACTGAAGCTTTCTTT. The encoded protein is CATSAGLTEAFF.

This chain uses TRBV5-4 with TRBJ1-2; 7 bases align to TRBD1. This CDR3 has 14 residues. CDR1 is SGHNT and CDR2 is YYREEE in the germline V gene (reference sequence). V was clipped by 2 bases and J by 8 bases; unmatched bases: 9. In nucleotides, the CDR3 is TGTGCCAGCAGCTTACCCCGACAGGGAAAAGGCTACACCTTC. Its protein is CASSLPRQGKGYTF.

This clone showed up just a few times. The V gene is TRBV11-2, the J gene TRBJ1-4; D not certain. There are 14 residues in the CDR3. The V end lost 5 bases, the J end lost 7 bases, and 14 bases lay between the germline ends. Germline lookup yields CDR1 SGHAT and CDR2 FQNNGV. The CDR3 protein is CASSRLTSGEKLFF. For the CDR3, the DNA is TGTGCCAGCAGCCGACTGACATCGGGTGAAAAACTGTTTTTT.

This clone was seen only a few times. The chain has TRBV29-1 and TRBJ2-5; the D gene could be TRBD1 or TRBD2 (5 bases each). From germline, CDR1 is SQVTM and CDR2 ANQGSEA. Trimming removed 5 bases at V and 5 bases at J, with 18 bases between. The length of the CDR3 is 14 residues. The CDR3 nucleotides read TGCAGCGTTAGGGGACCCCAAGGTTGGGAGACCCAGTACTTC. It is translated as CSVRGPQGWETQYF.

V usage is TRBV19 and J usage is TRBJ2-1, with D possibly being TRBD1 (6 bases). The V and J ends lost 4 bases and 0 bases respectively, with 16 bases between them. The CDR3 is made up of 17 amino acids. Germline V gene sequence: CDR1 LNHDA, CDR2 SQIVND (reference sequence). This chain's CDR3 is CASSTTYRASSYNEQFF. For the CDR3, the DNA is TGTGCCAGTAGTACCACGTACAGGGCTAGCTCCTACAATGAGCAGTTCTTC.

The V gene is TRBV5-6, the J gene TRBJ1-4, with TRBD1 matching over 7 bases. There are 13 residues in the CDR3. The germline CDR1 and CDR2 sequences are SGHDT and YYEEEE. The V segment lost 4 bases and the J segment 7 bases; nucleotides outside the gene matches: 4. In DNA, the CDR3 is TGTGCCAGCAGCGCCCGGGACAGTGAAAAACTGTTTTTT. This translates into CASSARDSEKLFF. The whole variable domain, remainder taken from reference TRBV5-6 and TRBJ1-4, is DAGVTQSPTHLIKTRGQQVTLRCSPKSGHDTVSWYQQALGQGPQFIFQYYEEEERQRGNFPDRFSGHQFPNYSSELNVNALLLGDSALYLCASSARDSEKLFFGSGTQLSVL.

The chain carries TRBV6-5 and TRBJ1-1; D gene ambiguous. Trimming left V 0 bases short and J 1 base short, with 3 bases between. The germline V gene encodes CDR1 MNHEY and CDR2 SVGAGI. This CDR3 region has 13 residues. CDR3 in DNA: TGTGCCAGCAGTTACTCGAGGAACACTGAAGCTTTCTTT. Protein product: CASSYSRNTEAFF.

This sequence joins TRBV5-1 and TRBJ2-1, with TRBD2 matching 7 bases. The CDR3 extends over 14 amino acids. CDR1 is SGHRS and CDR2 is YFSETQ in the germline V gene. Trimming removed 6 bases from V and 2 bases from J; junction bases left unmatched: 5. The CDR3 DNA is TGCGCCAGCACAGAAGGACTAGCCTACAATGAGCAGTTCTTC. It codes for CASTEGLAYNEQFF.

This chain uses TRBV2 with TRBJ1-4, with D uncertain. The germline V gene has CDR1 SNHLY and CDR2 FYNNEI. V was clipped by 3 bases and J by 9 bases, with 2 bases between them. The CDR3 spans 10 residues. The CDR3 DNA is TGTGCCAGCAGTGATCAAAAACTGTTTTTT. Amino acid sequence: CASSDQKLFF.

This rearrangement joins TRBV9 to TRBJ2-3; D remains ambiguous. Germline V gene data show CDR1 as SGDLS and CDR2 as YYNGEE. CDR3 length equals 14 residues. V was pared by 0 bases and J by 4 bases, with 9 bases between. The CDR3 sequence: CASSVDSGADTQYF. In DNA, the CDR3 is TGTGCCAGCAGCGTAGACTCAGGAGCAGATACGCAGTATTTT.

The CDR3 spells CASSEGGSGANVLTF. CDR3 nucleotide sequence: TGTGCCAGCAGTGAAGGAGGGTCTGGGGCCAACGTCCTGACTTTC. The rearrangement joins TRBV6-1 to TRBJ2-6; weak D call: TRBD2 (5 bases). The germline V gene has CDR1 MNHNS and CDR2 SASEGT. Trimming cost V 1 base and J 1 base, with 5 bases left between them. The CDR3 contains 15 residues.

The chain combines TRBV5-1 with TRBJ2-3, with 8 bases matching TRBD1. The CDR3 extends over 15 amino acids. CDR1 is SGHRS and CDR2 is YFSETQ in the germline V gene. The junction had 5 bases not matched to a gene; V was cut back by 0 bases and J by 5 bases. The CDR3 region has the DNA TGCGCCAGCAGCTTGGCCGCAGGGGGCAAAGATACGCAGTATTTT. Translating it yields CASSLAAGGKDTQYF.

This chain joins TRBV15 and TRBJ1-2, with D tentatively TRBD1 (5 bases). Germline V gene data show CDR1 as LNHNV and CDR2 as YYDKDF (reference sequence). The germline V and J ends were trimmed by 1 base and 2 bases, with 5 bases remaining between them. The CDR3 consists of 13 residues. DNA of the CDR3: TGTGCCACCAGCAGAGGACAGAACTATGGCTACACCTTC. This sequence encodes CATSRGQNYGYTF.

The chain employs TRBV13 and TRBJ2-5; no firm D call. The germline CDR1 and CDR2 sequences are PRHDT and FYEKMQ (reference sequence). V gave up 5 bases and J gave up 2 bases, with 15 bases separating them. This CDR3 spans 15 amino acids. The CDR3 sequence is CASSPVGRTQETQYF. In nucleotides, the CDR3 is TGTGCCAGCAGCCCGGTTGGGCGAACTCAAGAGACCCAGTACTTC.

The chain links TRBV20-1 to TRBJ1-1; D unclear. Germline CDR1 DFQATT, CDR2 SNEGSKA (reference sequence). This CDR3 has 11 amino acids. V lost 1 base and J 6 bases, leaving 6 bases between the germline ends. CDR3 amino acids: CSARGVAEAFF. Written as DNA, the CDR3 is TGCAGTGCTAGAGGGGTCGCTGAAGCTTTCTTT.

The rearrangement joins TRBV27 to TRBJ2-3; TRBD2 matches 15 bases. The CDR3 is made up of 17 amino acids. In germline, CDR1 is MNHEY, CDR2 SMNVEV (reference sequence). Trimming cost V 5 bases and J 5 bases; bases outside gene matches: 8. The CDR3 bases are TGTGCCAGCAGTCGCGGACTAGCGGGGGGGCCCGAAGATACGCAGTATTTT. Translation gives CASSRGLAGGPEDTQYF.

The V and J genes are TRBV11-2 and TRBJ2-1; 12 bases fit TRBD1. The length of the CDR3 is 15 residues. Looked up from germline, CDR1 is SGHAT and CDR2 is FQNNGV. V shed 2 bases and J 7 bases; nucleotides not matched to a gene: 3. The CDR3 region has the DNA TGTGCCAGCAGCTTACGGGACAGGGGGCGGAATGAGCAGTTCTTC. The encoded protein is CASSLRDRGRNEQFF.

The chain's CDR3 is CATSRDPGQATSPLHF. The CDR3 DNA reads as TGTGCCACCAGCAGAGATCCTGGACAGGCCACTTCACCCCTCCACTTT. The V call is TRBV15, the J call TRBJ1-6; 7 positions agree with TRBD1. The CDR3 sequence is 16 residues long. From germline, CDR1 is LNHNV and CDR2 YYDKDF (reference sequence). Trimming at V came to 0 bases and at J to 9 bases, leaving 8 bases not matched to a gene.

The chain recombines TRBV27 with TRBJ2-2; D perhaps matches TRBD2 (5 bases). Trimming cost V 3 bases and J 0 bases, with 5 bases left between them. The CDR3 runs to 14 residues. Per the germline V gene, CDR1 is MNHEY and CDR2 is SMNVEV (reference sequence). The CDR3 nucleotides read TGTGCCAGCAGTTTCGGGGCGAACACCGGGGAGCTGTTTTTT. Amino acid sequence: CASSFGANTGELFF.

This CDR3 is CASSRQAASGRLNEQFF. The CDR3 nucleotides are TGTGCCAGCAGCCGCCAGGCCGCTAGCGGGAGATTGAATGAGCAGTTCTTC. The chain carries TRBV7-6 and TRBJ2-1; 10 bases are a match to TRBD2. Trimming took 5 bases from V and 7 from J; bases not matched to a gene: 14. This CDR3 is 17 amino acids long. Germline CDR1 reads SGHVS; CDR2 reads FNYEAQ.

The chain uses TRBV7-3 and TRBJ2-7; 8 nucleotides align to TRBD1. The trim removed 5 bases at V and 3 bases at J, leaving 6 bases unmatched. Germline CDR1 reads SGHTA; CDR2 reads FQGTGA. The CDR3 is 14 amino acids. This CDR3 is CASSTNRGSYEQYF. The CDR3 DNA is TGTGCCAGCAGCACTAACAGGGGGAGCTACGAGCAGTACTTC.

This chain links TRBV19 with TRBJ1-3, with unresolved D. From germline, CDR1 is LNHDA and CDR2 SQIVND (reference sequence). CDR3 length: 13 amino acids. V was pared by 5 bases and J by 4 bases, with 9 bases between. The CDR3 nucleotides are TGTGCCAGTAGTCCTGCCCCGGGAAACACCATATATTTT. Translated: CASSPAPGNTIYF.

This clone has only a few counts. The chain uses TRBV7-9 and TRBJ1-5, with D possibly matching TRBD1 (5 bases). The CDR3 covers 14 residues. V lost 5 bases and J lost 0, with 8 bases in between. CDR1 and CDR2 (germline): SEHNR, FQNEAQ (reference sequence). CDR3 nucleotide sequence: TGTGCCAGCAGCACAACAGGTAGCAATCAGCCCCAGCATTTT. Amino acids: CASSTTGSNQPQHF. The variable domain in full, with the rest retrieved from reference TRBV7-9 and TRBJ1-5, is DTGVSQNPRHKITKRGQNVTFRCDPISEHNRLYWYRQTLGQGPEFLTYFQNEAQLEKSRLLSDRFSAERPKGSFSTLEIQRTEQGDSAMYLCASSTTGSNQPQHFGDGTRLSIL.

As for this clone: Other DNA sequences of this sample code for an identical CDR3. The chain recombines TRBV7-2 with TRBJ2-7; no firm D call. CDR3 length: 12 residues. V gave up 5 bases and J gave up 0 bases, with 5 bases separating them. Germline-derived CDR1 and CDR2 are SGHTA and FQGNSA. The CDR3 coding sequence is TGTGCCAGCAGCCTTAGCTCCTACGAGCAGTACTTC. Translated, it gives CASSLSSYEQYF. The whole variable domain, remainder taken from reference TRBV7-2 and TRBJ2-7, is GAGVSQSPSNKVTEKGKDVELRCDPISGHTALYWYRQSLGQGLEFLIYFQGNSAPDKSGLPSDRFSAERTGGSVSTLTIQRTQQEDSAVYLCASSLSSYEQYFGPGTRLTVT.

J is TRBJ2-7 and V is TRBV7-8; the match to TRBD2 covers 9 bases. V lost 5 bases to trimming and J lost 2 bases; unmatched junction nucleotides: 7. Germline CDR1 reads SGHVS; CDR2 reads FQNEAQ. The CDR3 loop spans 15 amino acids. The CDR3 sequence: CASSAGLASAYEQYF. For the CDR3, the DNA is TGTGCCAGCAGCGCAGGACTAGCGAGTGCCTACGAGCAGTACTTC. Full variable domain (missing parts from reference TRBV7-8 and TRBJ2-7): GAGVSQSPRYKVAKRGQDVALRCDPISGHVSLFWYQQALGQGPEFLTYFQNEAQLDKSGLPSDRFFAERPEGSVSTLKIQRTQQEDSAVYLCASSAGLASAYEQYFGPGTRLTVT.

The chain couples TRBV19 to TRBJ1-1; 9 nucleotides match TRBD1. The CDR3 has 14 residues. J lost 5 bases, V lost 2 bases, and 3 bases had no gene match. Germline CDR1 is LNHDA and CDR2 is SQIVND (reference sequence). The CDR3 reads CASSIKGTGTEAFF. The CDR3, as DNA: TGTGCCAGTAGTATAAAGGGGACAGGGACTGAAGCTTTCTTT. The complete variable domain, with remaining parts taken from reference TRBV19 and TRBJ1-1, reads DGGITQSPKYLFRKEGQNVTLSCEQNLNHDAMYWYRQDPGQGLRLIYYSQIVNDFQKGDIAEGYSVSREKKESFPLTVTSAQKNPTAFYLCASSIKGTGTEAFFGQGTRLTVV.

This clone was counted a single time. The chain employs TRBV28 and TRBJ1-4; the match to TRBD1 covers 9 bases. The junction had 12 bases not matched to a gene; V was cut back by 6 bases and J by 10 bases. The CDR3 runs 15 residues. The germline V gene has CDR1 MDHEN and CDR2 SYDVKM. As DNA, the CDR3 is TGTGCCAGCAGCCCTTGGGACAGGGACCCGGGAAAACTGTTTTTT. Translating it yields CASSPWDRDPGKLFF.

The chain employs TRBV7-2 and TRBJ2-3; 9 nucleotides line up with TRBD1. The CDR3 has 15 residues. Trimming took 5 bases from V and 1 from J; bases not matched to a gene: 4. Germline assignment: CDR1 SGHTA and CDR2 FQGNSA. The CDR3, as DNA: TGTGCCAGCAGCCTGTGGACAGGGGGCACAGATACGCAGTATTTT. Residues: CASSLWTGGTDTQYF.